The 19 T cell receptor beta chains below come from one sample, sequenced in a study of blood T cell repertoires in COVID-19. The repertoire was sequenced with immunoSEQ multiplex PCR; TCRdb's copy has only in-frame clones and lacks some. This table has roughly 250,000 clones, 86% appearing once. The sample comprised peripheral blood. The receptors stem from a woman aged 25 to 39 with COVID-19, enrolled during active disease.

This clone was recorded only once. The chain recombines TRBV15 with TRBJ1-5; weak D call: TRBD1 (6 bases). The ends were cut back, 1 base at V and 4 bases at J, with 11 bases in the middle. The CDR3 is 15 residues long. Germline CDR1 LNHNV, CDR2 YYDKDF (reference sequence). Here the CDR3 DNA reads TGTGCCACCAGCAGAGCCGGACAGACAAATCAGCCCCAGCATTTT. The encoded protein is CATSRAGQTNQPQHF.

The chain carries TRBV5-5 and TRBJ1-2; 8 bases fit TRBD1. The V gene end was trimmed by 2 bases and the J gene end by 3 bases; junction bases not matched to a gene: 6. Germline-derived CDR1 and CDR2 are SGHKS and YYEKEE (reference sequence). The CDR3 is 15 amino acids. The CDR3 reads CASSFSTGVDYGYTF. The CDR3 bases are TGTGCCAGCAGCTTCTCGACAGGGGTCGACTATGGCTACACCTTC.

The chain is built from TRBV5-1 and TRBJ1-1; D is unresolved. The length of the CDR3 is 13 residues. V was pared by 0 bases and J by 4 bases, with 7 bases between. Germline lookup yields CDR1 SGHRS and CDR2 YFSETQ. The DNA of the CDR3 is TGCGCCAGCAGCTTGGAATTAGCCACTGAAGCTTTCTTT. Its protein product is CASSLELATEAFF.

The chain carries TRBV4-1 and TRBJ2-2; perhaps TRBD1 as D (7 bases). Germline CDR1 and CDR2: MGHRA and YSYEKL. The CDR3 loop spans 15 amino acids. V was shortened by 3 bases and J by 7 bases, with 15 bases between the two germline ends. CDR3 loop: CASSHLRGDGGELFF. CDR3 DNA sequence: TGCGCCAGCAGCCACCTCAGGGGGGATGGCGGGGAGCTGTTTTTT.

This rearrangement joins TRBV18 to TRBJ1-5; 7 nucleotides align to TRBD1. CDR3 length equals 14 residues. Losses at the gene ends were 6 bases for V and 5 bases for J; bases not matched to a gene: 7. Germline V gives CDR1 KGHSH, CDR2 LQKENI. The DNA of the CDR3 is TGTGCCAGCTCTCACAGGGGAGATTATCAGCCCCAGCATTTT. Its translation is CASSHRGDYQPQHF.

V is TRBV5-1 and J is TRBJ2-1, with D possibly matching TRBD2 (6 bases). The V end was cut by 7 bases, the J end by 0 bases, with 14 bases between. Germline CDR1 and CDR2: SGHRS and YFSETQ. This CDR3 is 15 amino acids long. The CDR3 region has the DNA TGCGCCAGCGTCCCGGGGGATAGCTCCTACAATGAGCAGTTCTTC. Translation gives CASVPGDSSYNEQFF.

The V gene is TRBV7-6, the J gene TRBJ2-7; TRBD1 aligns across 8 bases. V lost 2 bases and J lost 5; bases outside the gene matches: 8. The germline V gene encodes CDR1 SGHVS and CDR2 FNYEAQ. The CDR3 loop spans 15 amino acids. The CDR3, as DNA: TGTGCCAGCAGCTTATCCCGGACAGGGATCGACGAGCAGTACTTC. It translates to CASSLSRTGIDEQYF. Full variable domain (outside the CDR3, taken from reference TRBV7-6 and TRBJ2-7): GAGVSQSPRYKVTKRGQDVALRCDPISGHVSLYWYRQALGQGPEFLTYFNYEAQQDKSGLPNDRFSAERPEGSISTLTIQRTEQRDSAMYRCASSLSRTGIDEQYFGPGTRLTVT.

This chain links TRBV28 with TRBJ1-5, with D perhaps TRBD1 (5 bases). Germline V gene sequence: CDR1 MDHEN, CDR2 SYDVKM. This CDR3 is 16 amino acids long. V was cut by 1 base and J by 6 bases, with 16 bases left in between. The CDR3 here is CASSLYGKGSSQPQHF. DNA of the CDR3: TGTGCCAGCAGTTTATATGGGAAGGGGTCTTCTCAGCCCCAGCATTTT.

The J gene is TRBJ1-5, the V gene TRBV5-1; no clear D gene. CDR1 is SGHRS and CDR2 is YFSETQ in the germline V gene. The germline V and J ends were trimmed by 4 bases and 5 bases, with 16 bases remaining between them. The CDR3 extends over 15 amino acids. Written as DNA, the CDR3 is TGCGCCAGCAGCCTCAATAATGGGCGGGATCAGCCCCAGCATTTT. It translates to CASSLNNGRDQPQHF.

The chain recombines TRBV5-1 with TRBJ2-1, with TRBD2 identical over 9 bases. Germline V CDR1 and CDR2: SGHRS, YFSETQ. This CDR3 is built from 17 residues. V was pared by 0 bases and J by 7 bases, with 11 bases of the junction left unmatched. CDR3 bases: TGCGCCAGCAGCTTGGCGGCTAGCGGGGTCCGTCAGAATGAGCAGTTCTTC. Its protein product is CASSLAASGVRQNEQFF.

Only one count was recorded for this clone. The rearrangement uses TRBV5-5 and TRBJ1-2; 9 nucleotides align to TRBD1. The CDR3 runs 17 residues. Germline V gene sequence: CDR1 SGHKS, CDR2 YYEKEE (reference sequence). V gave up 3 bases and J gave up 5 bases; unmatched junction bases: 14. The CDR3 DNA reads as TGTGCCAGCAGCTCACTAACCGGGACAGGGTTTTATTATGGCTACACCTTC. Translated, it gives CASSSLTGTGFYYGYTF.

This clone was seen a single time. The chain recombines TRBV12-3 or TRBV12-4 with TRBJ1-2; D call uncertain. This CDR3 comprises 11 residues. V was cut by 4 bases and J by 7 bases, with 7 bases left in between. In DNA form, the CDR3 reads TGTGCCAGCAGTTCCTATAGTGGCTACACCTTC. Protein product: CASSSYSGYTF.

J is TRBJ2-3 and V is TRBV5-1; 9 bases align to TRBD1. Trimming removed 6 bases from V and 0 bases from J; junction bases left unmatched: 11. Germline assignment: CDR1 SGHRS and CDR2 YFSETQ. This CDR3 region has 17 residues. The CDR3 DNA reads as TGCGCCAGCACGCCCTCACCCGGGACAGGGAGCACAGATACGCAGTATTTT. Its translation: CASTPSPGTGSTDTQYF.

J is TRBJ1-2 and V is TRBV5-8; TRBD1 matches at 7 bases. The germline V gene encodes CDR1 SGHTS and CDR2 YDEGEE. The CDR3 is made up of 16 amino acids. Losses at the gene ends were 4 bases for V and 7 bases for J; bases not matched to a gene: 16. The CDR3 DNA follows: TGTGCCAGCAGCCTACCCAGGGACAGTCTCCCCACTGGCTACACCTTC. This gives the protein CASSLPRDSLPTGYTF.

A few counts support this clone. The V call is TRBV6-5, the J call TRBJ2-1, with TRBD1 matching over 7 bases. From germline, CDR1 is MNHEY and CDR2 SVGAGI. This CDR3 has 15 residues. V was pared by 0 bases and J by 6 bases, with 5 bases of the junction left unmatched. The CDR3 DNA follows: TGTGCCAGCAGTTACTCGCTTTGGGACAGCAATGAGCAGTTCTTC. Encoded protein: CASSYSLWDSNEQFF.

J is TRBJ2-1 and V is TRBV5-1; 11 bases line up with TRBD2. This CDR3 contains 18 residues. The V gene end was trimmed by 4 bases and the J gene end by 10 bases; junction bases not matched to a gene: 19. Germline CDR1 and CDR2: SGHRS and YFSETQ. DNA for the CDR3: TGCGCCAGCAGCCCCGGGACTAGCGGCCGCCTTCAGTCCCGGGAGCAGTTCTTC. Translating gives CASSPGTSGRLQSREQFF.

The chain links TRBV15 to TRBJ2-7, with a weak D call TRBD1 (6 bases). The CDR3 has 14 residues. V lost 0 bases and J 6 bases, leaving 12 bases between the germline ends. Germline CDR1 is LNHNV and CDR2 is YYDKDF (reference sequence). The CDR3 region is CATSRDPQGSEQYF. The CDR3 DNA reads as TGTGCCACCAGCAGAGATCCACAGGGTTCCGAGCAGTACTTC.

CDR3 sequence (DNA): TGTGCCAGCAGCTTCGTTGGTACTAGCATGCGCAATGAGCAGTTCTTC. Amino acid sequence: CASSFVGTSMRNEQFF. The chain joins TRBV13 to TRBJ2-1; a possible D gene is TRBD2 (6 bases). V lost 3 bases to trimming and J lost 6 bases, with 18 bases between them. The germline gives CDR1 PRHDT, CDR2 FYEKMQ (reference sequence). The length of the CDR3 is 16 residues.

This chain joins TRBV3-1 (or the pseudogene TRBV3-2) and TRBJ1-1; 10 nucleotides line up with TRBD1. CDR3 length equals 14 residues. In germline, CDR1 is LGHDT, CDR2 YNNKEL (reference sequence). V was pared by 4 bases and J by 10 bases, with 9 bases of the junction left unmatched. CDR3: CASSRQGAGVAAFF. In DNA, the CDR3 is TGTGCCAGCAGCCGACAGGGGGCAGGCGTGGCAGCTTTCTTT.